The 30 T cell receptor beta chains in this list originate from one sample, sequenced in a study of OX40 agonist ivuxolimab in advanced cancers. Profiled with immunoSEQ multiplex PCR; TCRdb holds only in-frame clones, not every one. The table records under 150,000 clones, more than 85% of them present only once. The source was CD4+ or CD8+ T cells sorted from blood, collected in a trial of the OX40 agonist ivuxolimab. These receptors originate from an adult with an advanced solid tumor such as melanoma, head and neck, liver or kidney cancer.

This chain links TRBV5-6 with TRBJ1-2, with TRBD1 identical over 7 bases. This CDR3 contains 15 residues. In germline, CDR1 is SGHDT, CDR2 YYEEEE. Trimming cost V 4 bases and J 1 base; bases outside gene matches: 7. In DNA, the CDR3 is TGTGCCAGCAGCCCGTTGGCAGGGGGTAACTATGGCTACACCTTC. This codes for CASSPLAGGNYGYTF.

This clone appeared a few times. This chain uses TRBV11-3 with TRBJ2-1; D perhaps matches TRBD2 (6 bases). The CDR3 consists of 16 residues. V gave up 0 bases and J gave up 6 bases, with 15 bases separating them. Germline lookup yields CDR1 SGHNT and CDR2 YENEEA. The CDR3 DNA sequence: TGTGCCAGCAGCTTAGACTGGCAAGTGGGGGGCAATGAGCAGTTCTTC. This encodes CASSLDWQVGGNEQFF.

The chain uses TRBV7-8 and TRBJ2-5, with D uncertain. The CDR3 has 13 amino acids. Per the germline V gene, CDR1 is SGHVS and CDR2 is FQNEAQ. Trimming removed 3 bases at V and 6 bases at J, with 11 bases between. The CDR3 DNA is TGTGCCAGCAGCTTGGGTCGACTGCAGACCCAGTACTTC. Translating it yields CASSLGRLQTQYF. Based on the CDR3 plus reference TRBV7-8 and TRBJ2-5, the full variable domain is GAGVSQSPRYKVAKRGQDVALRCDPISGHVSLFWYQQALGQGPEFLTYFQNEAQLDKSGLPSDRFFAERPEGSVSTLKIQRTQQEDSAVYLCASSLGRLQTQYFGPGTRLLVL.

This clone was recorded only once. The J gene is TRBJ1-2, the V gene TRBV7-2; 9 nucleotides match TRBD1. Germline CDR1 is SGHTA and CDR2 is FQGNSA. J was trimmed by 8 bases and V by 4 bases; bases with no gene match: 5. The CDR3 is made up of 13 amino acids. CDR3 DNA sequence: TGTGCCAGCAGCTCGGGACAGGGTGGAGGCTACACCTTC. Its protein product is CASSSGQGGGYTF.

The chain is built from TRBV2 and TRBJ2-3; D may be TRBD2 (5 bases). The CDR3 is 15 residues long. Germline V lookup: CDR1 SNHLY, CDR2 FYNNEI. V lost 7 bases to trimming and J lost 2 bases, with 16 bases between them. The CDR3: CASKRPRSYTDTQYF. CDR3 DNA sequence: TGTGCCAGCAAGCGGCCGAGATCATACACAGATACGCAGTATTTT.

This clone was observed a single time. The chain carries TRBV18 and TRBJ2-7, with 10 bases matching TRBD1. CDR1 and CDR2 from the germline V gene are KGHSH and LQKENI. The CDR3 runs 13 residues. Unmatched junction bases numbered 4, after V lost 6 bases and J lost 5 bases. The CDR3 DNA reads TGTGCCAGCTCGGGACAGGGGAGGGACGAGCAGTACTTC. Translation gives CASSGQGRDEQYF.

The chain employs TRBV6-5 and TRBJ1-2; unclear D gene. The CDR3 is made up of 13 amino acids. Trimming removed 5 bases at V and 1 base at J, with 8 bases between. Per the germline V gene, CDR1 is MNHEY and CDR2 is SVGAGI. The CDR3 spells CASSISSNYGYTF. CDR3 nucleotides: TGTGCCAGCAGTATTAGCAGTAACTATGGCTACACCTTC.

DNA of the CDR3: TGTGCCAGCAGTGAGGGTTTCGGAAAAGCCCCCTACAATGAGCAGTTCTTC. Translation: CASSEGFGKAPYNEQFF. This rearrangement joins TRBV6-1 to TRBJ2-1; D is unresolved. V was trimmed by 3 bases and J by 2 bases, leaving 17 bases between them. CDR3 size: 17 residues. The germline V gene has CDR1 MNHNS and CDR2 SASEGT.

This clone was found once. V is TRBV28 and J is TRBJ1-1, with 7 bases fitting TRBD1. The CDR3 extends over 15 amino acids. V lost 2 bases, J lost 8 bases, and 11 bases stayed unmatched. The germline CDR1 and CDR2 sequences are MDHEN and SYDVKM. As DNA, the CDR3 is TGTGCCAGCAGTTTACCTTTGACAGGGCGAGCCGAAGCTTTCTTT. This sequence encodes CASSLPLTGRAEAFF.

This CDR3 is CASSPGLRTGELFF. DNA for the CDR3: TGTGCCAGCAGCCCGGGCCTCAGAACCGGGGAGCTGTTTTTT. The chain employs TRBV11-1 and TRBJ2-2, with unresolved D. Germline V gene sequence: CDR1 SGHAT, CDR2 FQDESV (reference sequence). The CDR3 runs 14 residues. Trimming removed 5 bases at V and 5 bases at J, with 12 bases between.

The genes are TRBV19 and TRBJ2-4, with TRBD2 identical over 9 bases. The CDR3 runs to 13 residues. The germline CDR1 and CDR2 sequences are LNHDA and SQIVND (reference sequence). With 9 bases clipped from V and 10 bases from J, the junction kept 10 bases outside the gene matches. DNA of the CDR3: TGTGCCAGCCGATCAGCGGGGGGCTGGATTCAGTACTTC. Its translation: CASRSAGGWIQYF.

The V gene is TRBV10-3, the J gene TRBJ2-5; D is perhaps TRBD1 (6 bases). With 6 bases removed from V and 13 bases from J, the gap between germline ends came to 24 bases. The CDR3 has 14 amino acids. Looked up from germline, CDR1 is ENHRY and CDR2 is SYGVKD. CDR3 bases: TGTGCCATCAGCCCAGATACATCGAGGGGGACGGTGTACTTC. Its protein product is CAISPDTSRGTVYF.

The chain joins TRBV6-6 to TRBJ1-2; 8 positions agree with TRBD1. After removal of 6 bases from V and 7 bases from J, the junction contained 7 bases not matched to a gene. The germline CDR1 and CDR2 sequences are MNHNY and SVGAGI (reference sequence). This CDR3 contains 13 residues. DNA for the CDR3: TGTGCCAGCAGGTGGACAGGGCTGACTGGCTACACCTTC. The encoded protein is CASRWTGLTGYTF.

This clone came up once. This chain connects TRBV2 to TRBJ2-1; no clear D gene. The V end was cut by 1 base, the J end by 3 bases, with 7 bases between. CDR3 length: 14 residues. From germline, CDR1 is SNHLY and CDR2 FYNNEI. The CDR3 DNA reads TGTGCCAGCAGTGAAGAGGGAAACTACAATGAGCAGTTCTTC. It specifies CASSEEGNYNEQFF.

The chain's CDR3 is CASSISKWTTGAVKETQYF. The CDR3 nucleotides are TGTGCCAGTAGTATATCGAAATGGACTACCGGCGCAGTGAAAGAGACCCAGTACTTC. J is TRBJ2-5 and V is TRBV19; perhaps TRBD2 as D (6 bases). The CDR3 is made up of 19 amino acids. The germline V gene encodes CDR1 LNHDA and CDR2 SQIVND (reference sequence). V was clipped by 2 bases and J by 3 bases, with 25 bases between them. Full variable domain (remainder filled in from reference TRBV19 and TRBJ2-5): DGGITQSPKYLFRKEGQNVTLSCEQNLNHDAMYWYRQDPGQGLRLIYYSQIVNDFQKGDIAEGYSVSREKKESFPLTVTSAQKNPTAFYLCASSISKWTTGAVKETQYFGPGTRLLVL.

The chain uses TRBV10-3 and TRBJ1-1; 9 bases match TRBD1. CDR3 length: 15 amino acids. CDR1 and CDR2 from the germline V gene are ENHRY and SYGVKD. Trimming cost V 1 base and J 12 bases; bases outside gene matches: 12. This chain's CDR3 is CAISEYLPGQGKPFF. The CDR3 DNA reads TGTGCCATCAGTGAGTATCTACCGGGACAGGGAAAACCTTTCTTT.

J is TRBJ2-1 and V is TRBV7-3; 9 bases align to TRBD2. Germline V gives CDR1 SGHTA, CDR2 FQGTGA. The V gene end was trimmed by 2 bases and the J gene end by 8 bases; junction bases not matched to a gene: 13. The CDR3 extends over 17 amino acids. CDR3 DNA: TGTGCCAGCAGCTTAGGGTCGGTGCGGGAGGGCACCCATGAGCAGTTCTTC. Translating it yields CASSLGSVREGTHEQFF.

J is TRBJ1-2 and V is TRBV19, with a possible D match to TRBD1 (6 bases). This CDR3 is 14 amino acids long. Germline V gene lookup returns CDR1 LNHDA and CDR2 SQIVND (reference sequence). V was shortened by 6 bases and J by 4 bases, with 15 bases between the two germline ends. CDR3 residues: CASSHMTGRYGYTF. CDR3 bases: TGTGCCAGTAGCCATATGACAGGACGCTATGGCTACACCTTC.

This chain joins TRBV5-1 and TRBJ2-1; TRBD2 agrees at 7 bases. This CDR3 region has 17 residues. Germline values: CDR1 SGHRS, CDR2 YFSETQ. V was clipped by 4 bases and J by 1 base; unmatched bases: 11. The CDR3: CASSPPFWGGSYNEQFF. The DNA of the CDR3 is TGCGCCAGCAGCCCCCCTTTTTGGGGGGGTTCCTACAATGAGCAGTTCTTC.

The chain has TRBV6-5 and TRBJ2-7; 10 bases align to TRBD1. The CDR3 sequence is 16 residues long. With V trimmed by 0 bases and J by 1 base, 3 bases remained unmatched. Germline CDR1 reads MNHEY; CDR2 reads SVGAGI. The CDR3 sequence is CASSYSGTGESYEQYF. CDR3 coding DNA: TGTGCCAGCAGTTACTCCGGGACAGGGGAGTCCTACGAGCAGTACTTC.

V is TRBV28 and J is TRBJ2-7; tentatively, D is TRBD2 (7 bases). The CDR3 is made up of 15 amino acids. V shed 6 bases and J shed 0 bases, with 15 bases lying between them. Germline lookup yields CDR1 MDHEN and CDR2 SYDVKM. This chain's CDR3 is CASRAGTPSSYEQYF. CDR3 coding DNA: TGTGCCAGCAGAGCGGGGACACCCAGCTCCTACGAGCAGTACTTC.

The chain couples TRBV4-3 to TRBJ1-1; D is undetermined. The germline V gene encodes CDR1 LGHNA and CDR2 YSLEER. There are 14 residues in the CDR3. The V end lost 7 bases, the J end lost 1 base, and 13 bases lay between the germline ends. The CDR3 reads CASTSFYQNTEAFF. CDR3 coding DNA: TGCGCCAGCACCTCCTTTTACCAGAACACTGAAGCTTTCTTT.

This chain links TRBV9 with TRBJ2-3; 7 nucleotides agree with TRBD2. Germline loops: CDR1 SGDLS, CDR2 YYNGEE. V shed 2 bases, J shed 3 bases, and the junction held 9 bases outside the gene matches. The CDR3 totals 16 residues. The CDR3 sequence is CASSVRQAGITDTQYF. The CDR3 DNA reads as TGTGCCAGCAGCGTTCGGCAAGCGGGGATAACAGATACGCAGTATTTT. The variable domain in full, with the rest retrieved from reference TRBV9 and TRBJ2-3, is DSGVTQTPKHLITATGQRVTLRCSPRSGDLSVYWYQQSLDQGLQFLIQYYNGEERAKGNILERFSAQQFPDLHSELNLSSLELGDSALYFCASSVRQAGITDTQYFGPGTRLTVL.

The chain recombines TRBV27 with TRBJ2-7; 7 nucleotides match TRBD1. Germline lookup yields CDR1 MNHEY and CDR2 SMNVEV (reference sequence). The CDR3 covers 15 residues. After removal of 3 bases from V and 0 bases from J, the junction contained 5 bases not matched to a gene. The CDR3 coding sequence is TGTGCCAGCAGTTTGGCCGGGACAGACTCCTACGAGCAGTACTTC. Encoded protein: CASSLAGTDSYEQYF.

The gene calls are TRBV7-2 and TRBJ1-2, with D tentatively TRBD1 (6 bases). CDR1 is SGHTA, CDR2 FQGNSA, per germline. The CDR3 runs to 14 residues. Trimming cost V 4 bases and J 0 bases, with 9 bases left between them. Here the CDR3 reads CASSSTGTNYGYTF. DNA for the CDR3: TGTGCCAGCAGCTCGACAGGCACTAACTATGGCTACACCTTC.

The chain uses TRBV12-5 and TRBJ2-3, with TRBD2 as a possible D gene (5 bases). The CDR3 covers 15 residues. Looked up from germline, CDR1 is LGHNT and CDR2 is FRNRAP. Trimming shortened V by 0 bases and J by 1 base, and 8 bases separated the two germline ends. The CDR3 nucleotides are TGTGCTAGTGGTTTGGTAGTGGGAGGCACAGATACGCAGTATTTT. Its protein product is CASGLVVGGTDTQYF.

This rearrangement joins TRBV28 to TRBJ2-7; perhaps D is TRBD1 or TRBD2 (8 bases each). V gave up 6 bases and J gave up 4 bases, with 25 bases separating them. Germline V gene sequence: CDR1 MDHEN, CDR2 SYDVKM. The length of the CDR3 is 17 residues. CDR3 nucleotide sequence: TGTGCCAGCAGACCCGGGGGGGAGACAGGGGTTCTTTACGAGCAGTACTTC. Translation gives CASRPGGETGVLYEQYF. Variable domain in full (rest from reference TRBV28 and TRBJ2-7): DVKVTQSSRYLVKRTGEKVFLECVQDMDHENMFWYRQDPGLGLRLIYFSYDVKMKEKGDIPEGYSVSREKKERFSLILESASTNQTSMYLCASRPGGETGVLYEQYFGPGTRLTVT.

This clone was seen a single time. V gene TRBV21-1 combines with J gene TRBJ2-7; the D call in the table, TRBD1, was not verified against the DNA. TRBV21-1 is a known pseudogene. This CDR3 is 17 amino acids long. CDR3 nucleotides: TGTGCCAGCATCGAAAGGGGCGCGGGACAGGGGTTTCGGGAGCAGTACTTC. This gives the protein CASIERGAGQGFREQYF.

The chain has TRBV12-2 and TRBJ2-7; the table gives TRBD1 as D, unverified against the DNA. TRBV12-2 is noted as a pseudogene. The CDR3 spans 17 residues. Written as DNA, the CDR3 is TGTGCAAGTCGCCCCCAAAATTGGGACAGGAGCTCCTACGAGCAGTACTTC. Amino acids: CASRPQNWDRSSYEQYF.

The rearrangement joins TRBV5-4 to TRBJ2-3; tentative D call: TRBD1 (5 bases). The germline CDR1 and CDR2 sequences are SGHNT and YYREEE (reference sequence). The V end lost 0 bases, the J end lost 3 bases, and 8 bases lay between the germline ends. This CDR3 contains 14 residues. The CDR3 sequence: CASSLEQGTDTQYF. DNA of the CDR3: TGTGCCAGCAGCTTGGAGCAGGGAACAGATACGCAGTATTTT.